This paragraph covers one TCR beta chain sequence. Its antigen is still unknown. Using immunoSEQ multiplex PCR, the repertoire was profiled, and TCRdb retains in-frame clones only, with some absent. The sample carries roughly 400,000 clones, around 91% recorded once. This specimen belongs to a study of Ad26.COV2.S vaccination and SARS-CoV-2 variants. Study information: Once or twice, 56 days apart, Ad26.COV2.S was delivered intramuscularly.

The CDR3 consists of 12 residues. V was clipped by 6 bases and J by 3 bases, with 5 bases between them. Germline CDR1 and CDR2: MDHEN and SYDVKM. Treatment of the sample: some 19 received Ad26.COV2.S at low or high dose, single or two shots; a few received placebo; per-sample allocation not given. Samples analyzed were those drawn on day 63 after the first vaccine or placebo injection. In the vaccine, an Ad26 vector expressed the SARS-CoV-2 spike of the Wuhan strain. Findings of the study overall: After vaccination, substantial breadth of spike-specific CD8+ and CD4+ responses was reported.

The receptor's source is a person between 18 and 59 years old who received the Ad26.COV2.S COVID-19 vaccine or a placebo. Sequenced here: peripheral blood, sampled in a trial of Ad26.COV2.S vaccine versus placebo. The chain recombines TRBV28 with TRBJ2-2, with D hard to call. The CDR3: CASRLYTGELFF. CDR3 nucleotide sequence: TGTGCCAGCAGACTATACACCGGGGAGCTGTTTTTT.